This T cell receptor beta chain was captured in a study of vaccination and CD4 T cells after COVID-19. Overall study: Post-vaccine specimens were obtained a median about 69 days after dose two (range 14 to 241).

Germline V CDR1 and CDR2: MNHEY, SVGAGI. CDR3 size: 13 residues. With regard to this clonotype: The antigen is unknown. Germline and junction disagree at one end, which may indicate a read error.

The Oncomine TCR Beta short-read assay sequenced DNA from cultured CD4+ T cells. TCRdb used MiXCR to reprocess the PCR reads, holding one entry per CDR3 protein. This sample has around 4,500 distinct CDR3 sequences, with roughly 36% found just once. The treatment is: approximately 9-day PBMC culture with coronavirus spike peptide pools or control peptides (ViraFEST assay). CD4+ T-cell collection from the unexposed donor predated the COVID-19 pandemic (2011-2018). TCRs were sequenced by ViraFEST after antigen-specific T cells had been expanded with peptide pools. The sequence derives from a human donor in good health. Source material: CD4+ T cells from blood, cultured in vitro. V is TRBV6-5 and J is TRBJ1-5, with unresolved D. The CDR3 region is CTSSYTRNQPQHF. The CDR3, as DNA: TGTACCAGCAGTTACACTAGGAATCAGCCCCAGCATTTT.